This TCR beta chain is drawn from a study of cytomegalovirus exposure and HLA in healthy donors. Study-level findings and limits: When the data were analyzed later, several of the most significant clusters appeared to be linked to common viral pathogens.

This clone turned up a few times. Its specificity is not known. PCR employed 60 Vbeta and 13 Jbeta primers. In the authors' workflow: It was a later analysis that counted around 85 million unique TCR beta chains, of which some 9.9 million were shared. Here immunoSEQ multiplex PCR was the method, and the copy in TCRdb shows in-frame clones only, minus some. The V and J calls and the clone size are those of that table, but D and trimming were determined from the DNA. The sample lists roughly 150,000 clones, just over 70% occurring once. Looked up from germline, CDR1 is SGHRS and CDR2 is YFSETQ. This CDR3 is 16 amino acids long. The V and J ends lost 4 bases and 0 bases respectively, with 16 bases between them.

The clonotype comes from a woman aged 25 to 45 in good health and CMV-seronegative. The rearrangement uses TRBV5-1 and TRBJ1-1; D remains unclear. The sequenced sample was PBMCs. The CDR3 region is CASSAIGLGVNTEAFF. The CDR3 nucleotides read TGCGCCAGCAGCGCAATTGGGCTGGGCGTGAACACTGAAGCTTTCTTT.